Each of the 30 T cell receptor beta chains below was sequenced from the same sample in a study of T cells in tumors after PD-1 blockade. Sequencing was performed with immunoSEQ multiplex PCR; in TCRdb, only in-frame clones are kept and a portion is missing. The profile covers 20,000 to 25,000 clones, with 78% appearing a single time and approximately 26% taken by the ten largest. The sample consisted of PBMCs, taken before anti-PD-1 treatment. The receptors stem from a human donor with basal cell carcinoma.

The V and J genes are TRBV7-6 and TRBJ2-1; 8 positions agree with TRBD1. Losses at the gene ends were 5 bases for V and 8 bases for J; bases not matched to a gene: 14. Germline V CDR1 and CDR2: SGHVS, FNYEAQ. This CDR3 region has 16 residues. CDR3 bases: TGTGCCAGCAGCCCAAGGCCCCAAGACAGGGGTGATGAGCAGTTCTTC. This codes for CASSPRPQDRGDEQFF.

The chain's CDR3 is CASSIQGMSQEQFF. In DNA, the CDR3 is TGCGCCAGCAGCATACAGGGAATGTCGCAGGAGCAGTTCTTC. J is TRBJ2-1 and V is TRBV5-1; D is possibly TRBD1 (6 bases). The CDR3 consists of 14 residues. The V gene lost 4 bases and the J gene lost 10 bases, with 18 bases spanning the gap. CDR1 and CDR2 (germline): SGHRS, YFSETQ.

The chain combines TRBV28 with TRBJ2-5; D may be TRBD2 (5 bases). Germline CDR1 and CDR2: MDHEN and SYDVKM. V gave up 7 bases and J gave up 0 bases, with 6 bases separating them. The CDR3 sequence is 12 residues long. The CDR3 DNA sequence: TGTGCCAGCATGGGAGACCAAGAGACCCAGTACTTC. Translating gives CASMGDQETQYF.

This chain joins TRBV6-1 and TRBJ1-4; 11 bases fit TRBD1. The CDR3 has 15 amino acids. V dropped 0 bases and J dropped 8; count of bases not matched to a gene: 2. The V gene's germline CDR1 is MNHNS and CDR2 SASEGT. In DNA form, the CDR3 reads TGTGCCAGCAGTGAAGCGGGGACAGGGGGAGAAAAACTGTTTTTT. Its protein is CASSEAGTGGEKLFF.

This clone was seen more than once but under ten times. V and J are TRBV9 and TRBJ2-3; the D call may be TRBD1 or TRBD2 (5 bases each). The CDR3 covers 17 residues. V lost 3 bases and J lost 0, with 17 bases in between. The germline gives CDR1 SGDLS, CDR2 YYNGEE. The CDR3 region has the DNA TGTGCCAGCAGCGCCGCCGGGACCATCACTAGCACAGATACGCAGTATTTT. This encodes CASSAAGTITSTDTQYF.

CDR3 loop: CASSQDFRDVFTDTQYF. The CDR3 coding sequence is TGTGCCAGCAGCCAAGATTTTAGGGACGTTTTCACAGATACGCAGTATTTT. V usage is TRBV3-1 (or the pseudogene TRBV3-2) and J usage is TRBJ2-3, with D perhaps TRBD1 or TRBD2 (5 bases each). The CDR3 is 17 amino acids. V lost 0 bases, J lost 2 bases, and 15 bases lay in between. The germline V gene has CDR1 LGHDT and CDR2 YNNKEL (reference sequence).

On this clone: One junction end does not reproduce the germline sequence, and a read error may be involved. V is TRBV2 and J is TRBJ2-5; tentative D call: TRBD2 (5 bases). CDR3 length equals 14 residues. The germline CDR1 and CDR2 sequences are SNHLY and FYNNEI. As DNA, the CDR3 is TGTGCCAGCAGTGAAGAGGGAGATGAAGAGGCCCAGTACTTC. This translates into CASSEEGDEEAQYF. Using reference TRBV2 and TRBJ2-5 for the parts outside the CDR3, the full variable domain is EPEVTQTPSHQVTQMGQEVILRCVPISNHLYFYWYRQILGQKVEFLVSFYNNEISEKSEIFDDQFSVERPDGSNFTLKIRSTKLEDSAMYFCASSEEGDEEAQYFGPGTRLLVL.

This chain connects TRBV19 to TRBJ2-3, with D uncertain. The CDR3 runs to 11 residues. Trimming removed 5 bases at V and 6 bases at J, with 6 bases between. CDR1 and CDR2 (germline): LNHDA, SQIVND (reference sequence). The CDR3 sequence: CASSVLDTQYF. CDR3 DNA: TGTGCCAGTAGTGTGTTGGATACGCAGTATTTT.

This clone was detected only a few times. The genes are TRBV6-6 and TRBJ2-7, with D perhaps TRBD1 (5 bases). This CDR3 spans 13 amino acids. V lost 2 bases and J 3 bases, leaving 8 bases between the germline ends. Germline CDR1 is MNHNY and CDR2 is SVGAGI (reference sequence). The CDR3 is CASSYDSYYEQYF. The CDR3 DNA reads TGTGCCAGCAGTTACGACAGCTACTACGAGCAGTACTTC.

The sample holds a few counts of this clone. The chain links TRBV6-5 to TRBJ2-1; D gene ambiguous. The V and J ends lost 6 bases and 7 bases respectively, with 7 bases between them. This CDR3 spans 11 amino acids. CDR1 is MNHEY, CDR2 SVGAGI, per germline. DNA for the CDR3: TGTGCCAGCAGCCTAGAGAATGAGCAGTTCTTC. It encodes CASSLENEQFF.

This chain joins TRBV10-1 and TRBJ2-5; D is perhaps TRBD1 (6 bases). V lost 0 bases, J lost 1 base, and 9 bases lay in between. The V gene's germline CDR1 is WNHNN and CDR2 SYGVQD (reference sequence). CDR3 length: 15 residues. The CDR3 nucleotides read TGCGCCAGCAGTGAGTCGATCAGGGGCCAAGAGACCCAGTACTTC. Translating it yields CASSESIRGQETQYF.

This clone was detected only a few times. The CDR3 bases are TGTGCCATCAGGTCCGGGACAGGGAGCTCTGGAAACACCATATATTTT. Its translation: CAIRSGTGSSGNTIYF. The rearrangement links TRBV10-3 to TRBJ1-3, with 9 bases lining up with TRBD1. This CDR3 spans 16 amino acids. J lost 0 bases, V lost 6 bases, and 6 bases had no gene match. CDR1 and CDR2 from the germline V gene are ENHRY and SYGVKD.

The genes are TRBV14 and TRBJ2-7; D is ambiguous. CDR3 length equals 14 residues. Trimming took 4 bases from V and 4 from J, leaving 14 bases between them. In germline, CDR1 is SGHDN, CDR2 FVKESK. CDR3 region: CASSPRIGPYEQYF. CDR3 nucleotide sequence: TGTGCCAGCAGCCCCAGGATAGGGCCGTACGAGCAGTACTTC. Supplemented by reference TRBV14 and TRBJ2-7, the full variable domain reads EAGVTQFPSHSVIEKGQTVTLRCDPISGHDNLYWYRRVMGKEIKFLLHFVKESKQDESGMPNNRFLAERTGGTYSTLKVQPAELEDSGVYFCASSPRIGPYEQYFGPGTRLTVT.

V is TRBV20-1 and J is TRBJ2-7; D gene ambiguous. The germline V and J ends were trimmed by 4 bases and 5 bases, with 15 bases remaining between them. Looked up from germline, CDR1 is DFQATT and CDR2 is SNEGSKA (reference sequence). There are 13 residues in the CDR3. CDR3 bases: TGCAGTGCTACTGAGGCAGTGGGCGACGAGCAGTACTTC. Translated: CSATEAVGDEQYF.

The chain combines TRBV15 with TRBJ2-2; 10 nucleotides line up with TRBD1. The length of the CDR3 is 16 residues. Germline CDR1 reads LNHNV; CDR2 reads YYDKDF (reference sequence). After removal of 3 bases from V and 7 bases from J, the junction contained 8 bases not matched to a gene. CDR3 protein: CATSRPPGQGSGELFF. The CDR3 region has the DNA TGTGCCACCAGCAGGCCACCGGGACAGGGGAGCGGGGAGCTGTTTTTT.

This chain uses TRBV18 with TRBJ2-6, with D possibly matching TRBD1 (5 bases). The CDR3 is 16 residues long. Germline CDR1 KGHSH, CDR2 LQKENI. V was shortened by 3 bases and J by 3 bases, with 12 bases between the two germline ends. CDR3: CASSPIQVGGANVLTF. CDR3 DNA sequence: TGTGCCAGCTCACCTATACAGGTCGGTGGGGCCAACGTCCTGACTTTC.

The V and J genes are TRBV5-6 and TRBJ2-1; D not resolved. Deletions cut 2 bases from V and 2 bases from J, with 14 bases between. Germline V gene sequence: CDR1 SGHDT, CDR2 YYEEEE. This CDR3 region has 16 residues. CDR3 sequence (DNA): TGTGCCAGCAGCTTAGCCGGTGGGTCTGCCTACAATGAGCAGTTCTTC. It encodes CASSLAGGSAYNEQFF.

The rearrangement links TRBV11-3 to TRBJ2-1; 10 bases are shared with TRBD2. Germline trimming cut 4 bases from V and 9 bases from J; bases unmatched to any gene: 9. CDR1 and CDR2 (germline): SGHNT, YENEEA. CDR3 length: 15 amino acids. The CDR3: CASSSGGLAGAEQFF. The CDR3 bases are TGTGCCAGCAGCTCTGGGGGCCTAGCGGGAGCTGAGCAGTTCTTC.

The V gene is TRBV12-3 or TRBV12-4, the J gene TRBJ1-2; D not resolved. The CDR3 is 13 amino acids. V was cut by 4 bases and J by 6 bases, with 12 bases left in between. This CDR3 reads CASSSTVNHGYTF. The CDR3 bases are TGTGCCAGCAGTTCTACAGTGAATCATGGCTACACCTTC.

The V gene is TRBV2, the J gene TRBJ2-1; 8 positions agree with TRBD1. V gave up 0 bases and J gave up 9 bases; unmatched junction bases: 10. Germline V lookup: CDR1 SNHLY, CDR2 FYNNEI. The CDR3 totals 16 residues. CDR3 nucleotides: TGTGCCAGCAGTGAAGCGTCGGGACAGGCTGGAGGTGAGCAGTTCTTC. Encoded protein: CASSEASGQAGGEQFF.

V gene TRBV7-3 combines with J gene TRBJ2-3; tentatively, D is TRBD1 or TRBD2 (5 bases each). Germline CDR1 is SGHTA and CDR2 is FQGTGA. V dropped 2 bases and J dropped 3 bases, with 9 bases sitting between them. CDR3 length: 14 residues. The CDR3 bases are TGTGCCAGCAGCTTAGGGACCGGGACAGATACGCAGTATTTT. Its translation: CASSLGTGTDTQYF.

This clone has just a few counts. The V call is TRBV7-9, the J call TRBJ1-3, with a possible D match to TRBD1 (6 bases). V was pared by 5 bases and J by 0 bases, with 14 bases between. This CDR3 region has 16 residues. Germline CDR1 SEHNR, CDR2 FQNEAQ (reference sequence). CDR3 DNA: TGTGCCAGCAGCGAAGAACAGGGCAGCTCTGGAAACACCATATATTTT. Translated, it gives CASSEEQGSSGNTIYF.

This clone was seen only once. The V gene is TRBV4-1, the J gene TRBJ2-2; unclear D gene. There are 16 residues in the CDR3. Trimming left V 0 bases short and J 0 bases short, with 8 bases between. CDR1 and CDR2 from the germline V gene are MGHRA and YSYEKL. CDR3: CASSQDEAPNTGELFF. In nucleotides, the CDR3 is TGCGCCAGCAGCCAAGATGAGGCCCCGAACACCGGGGAGCTGTTTTTT.

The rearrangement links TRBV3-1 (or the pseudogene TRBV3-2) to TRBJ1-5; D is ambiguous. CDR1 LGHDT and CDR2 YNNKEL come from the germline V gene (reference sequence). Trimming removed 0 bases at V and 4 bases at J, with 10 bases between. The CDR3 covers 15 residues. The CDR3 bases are TGTGCCAGCAGCCAAGATGACAAGGAAAATCAGCCCCAGCATTTT. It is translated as CASSQDDKENQPQHF.

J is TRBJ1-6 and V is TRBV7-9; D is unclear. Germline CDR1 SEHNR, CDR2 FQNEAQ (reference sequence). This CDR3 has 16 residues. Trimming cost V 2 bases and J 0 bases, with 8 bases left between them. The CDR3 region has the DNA TGTGCCAGCAGCTTAACGATGAGCTCCTATAATTCACCCCTCCACTTT. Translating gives CASSLTMSSYNSPLHF.

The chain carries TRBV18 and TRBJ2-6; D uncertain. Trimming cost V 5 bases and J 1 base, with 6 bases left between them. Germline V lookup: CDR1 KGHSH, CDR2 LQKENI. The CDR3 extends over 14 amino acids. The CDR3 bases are TGTGCCAGCTCATATGGGTCTGGGGCCAACGTCCTGACTTTC. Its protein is CASSYGSGANVLTF.

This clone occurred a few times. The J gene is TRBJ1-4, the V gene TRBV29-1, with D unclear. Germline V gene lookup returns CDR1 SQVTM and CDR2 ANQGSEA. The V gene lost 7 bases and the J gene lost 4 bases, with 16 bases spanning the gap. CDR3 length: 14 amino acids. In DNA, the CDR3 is TGCAGCGCCCCCGAGGCATTCCTTAATGAAAAACTGTTTTTT. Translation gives CSAPEAFLNEKLFF.

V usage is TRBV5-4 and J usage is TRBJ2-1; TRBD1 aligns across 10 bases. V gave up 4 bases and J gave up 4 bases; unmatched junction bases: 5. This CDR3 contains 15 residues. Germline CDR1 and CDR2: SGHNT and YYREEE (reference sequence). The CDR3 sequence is CASSQPGQGYNEQFF. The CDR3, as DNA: TGTGCCAGCAGCCAACCGGGACAGGGGTACAATGAGCAGTTCTTC.

CDR3 in amino acids: CASTPAGTEYNEQFF. For the CDR3, the DNA is TGTGCCAGCACCCCAGCCGGGACGGAATACAATGAGCAGTTCTTC. The chain links TRBV2 to TRBJ2-1; D might be TRBD1 or TRBD2, each matching 5 bases. Trimming took 7 bases from V and 4 from J, leaving 17 bases between them. The CDR3 runs 15 residues. Germline V gene lookup returns CDR1 SNHLY and CDR2 FYNNEI.

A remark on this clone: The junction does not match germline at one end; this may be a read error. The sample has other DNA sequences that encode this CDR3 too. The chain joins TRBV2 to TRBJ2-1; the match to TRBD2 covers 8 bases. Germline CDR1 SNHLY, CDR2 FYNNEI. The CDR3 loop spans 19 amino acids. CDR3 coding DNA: TGTCCCAGCTGTCACGGGGGGGCGGGGGTGGGGAGCTCCTACAATGAGCAGTTCTTC. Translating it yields CPSCHGGAGVGSSYNEQFF.